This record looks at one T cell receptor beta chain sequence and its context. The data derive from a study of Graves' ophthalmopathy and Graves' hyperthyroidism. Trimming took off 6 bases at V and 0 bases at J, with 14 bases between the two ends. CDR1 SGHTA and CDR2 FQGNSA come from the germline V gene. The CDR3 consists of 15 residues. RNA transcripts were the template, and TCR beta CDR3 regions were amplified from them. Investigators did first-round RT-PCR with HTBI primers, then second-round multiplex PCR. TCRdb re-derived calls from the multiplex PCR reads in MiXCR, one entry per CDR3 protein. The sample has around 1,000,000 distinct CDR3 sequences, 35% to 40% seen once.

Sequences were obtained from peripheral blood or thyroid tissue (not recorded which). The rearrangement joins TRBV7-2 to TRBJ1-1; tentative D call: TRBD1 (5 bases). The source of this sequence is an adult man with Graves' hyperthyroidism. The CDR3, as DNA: TGTGCCAGCAGTTATAAGGGGTCCATGAACACTGAAGCTTTCTTT. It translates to CASSYKGSMNTEAFF. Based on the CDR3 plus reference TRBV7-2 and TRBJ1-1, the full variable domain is GAGVSQSPSNKVTEKGKDVELRCDPISGHTALYWYRQSLGQGLEFLIYFQGNSAPDKSGLPSDRFSAERTGGSVSTLTIQRTQQEDSAVYLCASSYKGSMNTEAFFGQGTRLTVV.